The 10 T cell receptor beta chains in this list originate from one sample, sequenced in a study of naive and memory T cell subsets. Both TRBC1 and TRBC2 were covered by a beta constant-region primer of two equimolar oligonucleotides. In TCRdb, the UMI-ligation and nested PCR reads were re-called with MiXCR into one record per CDR3 protein. The table shows 89,000 or so distinct CDR3 sequences, with around 13% occurring only once. Sequencing was done on a sample of central memory CD4+ T cells from blood. Every receptor here comes from a human donor in good health.

This clonotype was observed many times. The chain is built from TRBV20-1 and TRBJ2-7, with 12 positions matching TRBD2. The germline CDR1 and CDR2 sequences are DFQATT and SNEGSKA (reference sequence). J gave up 6 bases and V 3 bases, and 6 bases lay outside the gene matches. The CDR3 has 14 residues. CDR3 DNA sequence: TGCAGTGCTAGGACTAGCGGGAGCCTCCCCGAGCAGTACTTC. The encoded protein is CSARTSGSLPEQYF.

The CDR3 coding sequence is TGTGCCGGGTCCCTAGCGGGAGGTGTGAATGAGCAGTTCTTC. Protein product: CAGSLAGGVNEQFF. The V and J genes are TRBV10-3 and TRBJ2-1; the match to TRBD2 covers 11 bases. Germline-derived CDR1 and CDR2 are ENHRY and SYGVKD. V lost 11 bases to trimming and J lost 7 bases; unmatched junction nucleotides: 10. The length of the CDR3 is 14 residues.

This clonotype was counted ten times or more. The rearrangement links TRBV11-2 to TRBJ1-2; maybe TRBD1 (5 bases). The CDR3 spans 17 residues. Germline CDR1 is SGHAT and CDR2 is FQNNGV. Trimming removed 5 bases from V and 5 bases from J, with 24 bases in between. This CDR3 reads CASSPFRLGLGGYGYTF. For the CDR3, the DNA is TGTGCCAGCAGCCCATTCAGGTTGGGGCTGGGGGGATATGGCTACACCTTC. Full variable domain (missing parts from reference TRBV11-2 and TRBJ1-2): EAGVAQSPRYKIIEKRQSVAFWCNPISGHATLYWYQQILGQGPKLLIQFQNNGVVDDSQLPKDRFSAERLKGVDSTLKIQPAKLEDSAVYLCASSPFRLGLGGYGYTFGSGTRLTVV.

This clonotype has a handful of counts. This chain joins TRBV12-5 and TRBJ1-2; D perhaps matches TRBD1 (6 bases). The CDR3 runs to 15 residues. Trimming stripped 4 bases from V and 2 bases from J, with 14 bases between. The germline CDR1 and CDR2 sequences are LGHNT and FRNRAP. This chain's CDR3 is CASGSGGGRNYGYTF. Written as DNA, the CDR3 is TGTGCTAGTGGTTCCGGAGGGGGTAGGAACTATGGCTACACCTTC.

The V call is TRBV5-1, the J call TRBJ2-7; D is unclear. The V end was cut by 0 bases, the J end by 2 bases, with 15 bases between. Per the germline V gene, CDR1 is SGHRS and CDR2 is YFSETQ. This CDR3 contains 16 residues. The CDR3 spells CASSLAEAYFPYEQYF. In DNA, the CDR3 is TGCGCCAGCAGCTTGGCCGAGGCCTATTTCCCCTACGAGCAGTACTTC.

This clonotype was seen a handful of times. The chain is built from TRBV29-1 and TRBJ2-3, with D possibly being TRBD2 (6 bases). Trimming removed 4 bases from V and 0 bases from J, with 20 bases in between. The CDR3 length is 17 residues. CDR1 and CDR2 from the germline V gene are SQVTM and ANQGSEA. The CDR3: CSVGGRPGGTSTDTQYF. CDR3 DNA sequence: TGCAGCGTTGGAGGGCGACCGGGCGGGACGAGCACAGATACGCAGTATTTT.

A few counts support this clonotype. The chain links TRBV7-2 to TRBJ2-1, with TRBD1 matching 7 bases. J lost 9 bases, V lost 5 bases, and 13 bases had no gene match. The CDR3 runs to 15 residues. CDR1 SGHTA and CDR2 FQGNSA come from the germline V gene. The chain's CDR3 is CASSRRTGLDGEQFF. The CDR3 DNA reads TGTGCCAGCAGCCGACGGACAGGATTGGATGGTGAGCAGTTCTTC. The variable domain in full, completed from reference TRBV7-2 and TRBJ2-1, reads GAGVSQSPSNKVTEKGKDVELRCDPISGHTALYWYRQSLGQGLEFLIYFQGNSAPDKSGLPSDRFSAERTGGSVSTLTIQRTQQEDSAVYLCASSRRTGLDGEQFFGPGTRLTVL.

This clonotype was found a few times. V usage is TRBV30 and J usage is TRBJ2-3; 10 nucleotides line up with TRBD2. With 4 bases clipped from V and 4 bases from J, the junction kept 11 bases outside the gene matches. CDR1 and CDR2 from the germline V gene are GTSNPN and SVGIG (reference sequence). The CDR3 runs 16 residues. The CDR3 reads CAWTIYTSGTADTQYF. In DNA, the CDR3 is TGTGCCTGGACTATCTATACTAGCGGGACCGCAGATACGCAGTATTTT.

The chain has TRBV11-2 and TRBJ2-3, with 7 bases identical to TRBD1. Germline V CDR1 and CDR2: SGHAT, FQNNGV. CDR3 length: 16 amino acids. The V gene end was trimmed by 4 bases and the J gene end by 4 bases; junction bases not matched to a gene: 11. Here the CDR3 DNA reads TGTGCCAGCAGCTCCCCGGACAGGCGGGCTTCAGATACGCAGTATTTT. Translating gives CASSSPDRRASDTQYF.

V and J are TRBV6-5 and TRBJ2-2; 10 nucleotides line up with TRBD1. Germline CDR1 and CDR2: MNHEY and SVGAGI. J was trimmed by 4 bases and V by 3 bases; bases with no gene match: 5. The CDR3 has 16 residues. The CDR3 DNA is TGTGCCAGCAGTTATCAGGGACAGGGGACCACCGGGGAGCTGTTTTTT. This encodes CASSYQGQGTTGELFF.